Here is one TCR beta chain with its context. A second PCR of roughly 7 to 11 cycles used a sample-barcoded 5' primer and a J-beta primer mix. In TCRdb, the 5' RACE reads were re-called with MiXCR into one record per CDR3 protein. Of 1.5 million to 2 million distinct CDR3 sequences listed, 28% are singletons. The record originates from a study of blood T cells in healthy people across ages. CDR1 is SQVTM and CDR2 is ANQGSEA in the germline V gene. CDR3 length: 11 amino acids. V lost 7 bases, J lost 10 bases, and 14 bases lay in between. The chain recombines TRBV29-1 with TRBJ2-1; D is uncertain. Sequencing input: blood. The source of this sequence is a woman under 40 in good health. CDR3 DNA: TGCAGCGCAGGTCTCAAATGGGAGCAGTTCTTC. Its translation is CSAGLKWEQFF.